A single sample is the source of the 30 T cell receptor beta chains below, sequenced in a study of OX40 agonist ivuxolimab in advanced cancers. Using immunoSEQ multiplex PCR, the repertoire was profiled, and TCRdb retains in-frame clones only, with some absent. This sample carries 70,000 to 95,000 clones, around 88% of them seen once, and the ten largest clones take roughly 2.9%. The sequenced sample was CD4+ or CD8+ T cells sorted from blood, obtained in a trial of the OX40 agonist ivuxolimab. The receptors originated from an adult with an advanced solid tumor such as melanoma, head and neck, liver or kidney cancer.

The V gene is TRBV10-2, the J gene TRBJ2-7, with 8 bases that match TRBD1. Germline trimming cut 4 bases from V and 2 bases from J; bases unmatched to any gene: 1. Germline V lookup: CDR1 WSHSY, CDR2 SAAADI. The CDR3 spans 13 residues. The CDR3 DNA reads as TGCGCCAGCAGTGTGGGACAGGCCTACGAGCAGTACTTC. Translation gives CASSVGQAYEQYF.

The chain recombines TRBV30 with TRBJ1-2, with 7 bases aligning to TRBD1. The trim removed 2 bases at V and 4 bases at J, leaving 1 base unmatched. This CDR3 is 12 amino acids long. Per germline, CDR1 GTSNPN and CDR2 SVGIG (reference sequence). CDR3 nucleotides: TGTGCCTGGAGTCGACAGGGCTATGGCTACACCTTC. Translating it yields CAWSRQGYGYTF.

The chain links TRBV5-5 to TRBJ1-1, with TRBD1 identical over 8 bases. V was clipped by 7 bases and J by 5 bases; unmatched bases: 10. The CDR3 consists of 14 residues. CDR1 and CDR2 from the germline V gene are SGHKS and YYEKEE (reference sequence). Here the CDR3 DNA reads TGTGCCAGCGGTTACGGACAGGGTGGGACTGAAGCTTTCTTT. Its protein product is CASGYGQGGTEAFF.

V is TRBV5-1 and J is TRBJ2-5; possibly TRBD1 for D (7 bases). Deletions cut 4 bases from V and 1 base from J, with 11 bases between. Germline values: CDR1 SGHRS, CDR2 YFSETQ. CDR3 length: 14 residues. CDR3 DNA: TGCGCCAGCAGCGGAGGGACAGCCCAAGAGACCCAGTACTTC. Amino acids: CASSGGTAQETQYF.

J is TRBJ1-1 and V is TRBV6-1; 7 bases match TRBD1. CDR3 length equals 13 residues. CDR1 and CDR2 from the germline V gene are MNHNS and SASEGT. V shed 6 bases and J 8 bases; nucleotides not matched to a gene: 9. The CDR3 DNA follows: TGTGCCAGCAGAAAAACCGGGACAGAAGAAGCTTTCTTT. Translating gives CASRKTGTEEAFF.

The V call is TRBV11-3, the J call TRBJ2-5; 7 bases align to TRBD2. The V gene's germline CDR1 is SGHNT and CDR2 YENEEA. Germline trimming cut 5 bases from V and 0 bases from J; bases unmatched to any gene: 6. The CDR3 covers 15 residues. The CDR3 region has the DNA TGTGCCAGCAGCATCCAGCGGGATTACCAAGAGACCCAGTACTTC. Protein sequence: CASSIQRDYQETQYF.

The chain couples TRBV28 to TRBJ2-7; D possibly corresponds to TRBD2 (7 bases). This CDR3 spans 14 amino acids. V gave up 6 bases and J gave up 2 bases, with 14 bases separating them. From germline, CDR1 is MDHEN and CDR2 SYDVKM. In DNA, the CDR3 is TGTGCCAGCAGACGAGGGGGGGCAACCTACGAGCAGTACTTC. This codes for CASRRGGATYEQYF.

J is TRBJ2-1 and V is TRBV28, with D hard to call. With 7 bases removed from V and 4 bases from J, the gap between germline ends came to 11 bases. CDR1 and CDR2 (germline): MDHEN, SYDVKM. The CDR3 runs to 13 residues. The DNA of the CDR3 is TGTGCCAGCAATACGAGCCCTTACAATGAGCAGTTCTTC. Translation gives CASNTSPYNEQFF.

V gene TRBV19 combines with J gene TRBJ1-3; 11 bases match TRBD1. The CDR3 has 15 amino acids. V dropped 3 bases and J dropped 5; count of bases not matched to a gene: 3. Germline CDR1 is LNHDA and CDR2 is SQIVND (reference sequence). This chain's CDR3 is CASSMGQGERNTIYF. CDR3 sequence (DNA): TGTGCCAGTAGTATGGGACAGGGGGAGCGAAACACCATATATTTT.

J is TRBJ2-1 and V is TRBV14; the match to TRBD2 covers 9 bases. The CDR3 length is 18 residues. The V and J ends lost 2 bases and 1 base, in that order; junction bases with no gene match: 9. Germline loops: CDR1 SGHDN, CDR2 FVKESK. The CDR3 nucleotides read TGTGCCAGCAGCCAAAAGGGCGCGGGGGGGCAGTCCTACAATGAGCAGTTCTTC. It translates to CASSQKGAGGQSYNEQFF.

This chain uses TRBV21-1 with TRBJ2-5; the table's D call TRBD2 went unverified against the DNA. TRBV21-1 is a pseudogene segment. The CDR3 length is 16 residues. The CDR3 reads CASRIRKGLGGETQYF. The CDR3 coding sequence is TGTGCCAGCAGAATTAGGAAGGGACTGGGAGGTGAGACCCAGTACTTC.

This sequence joins TRBV4-2 and TRBJ2-1; D gene uncertain. V was trimmed by 0 bases and J by 9 bases, leaving 18 bases between them. This CDR3 spans 16 amino acids. Germline V lookup: CDR1 LGHNA, CDR2 YNFKEQ. The CDR3 loop is CASSQELSTQAPEQFF. CDR3 DNA: TGTGCCAGCAGCCAAGAACTGTCTACTCAAGCCCCTGAGCAGTTCTTC.

In regard to this clone: Compared with germline, one end of the junction differs, possibly owing to a read error. The V call is TRBV7-7, the J call TRBJ2-7, with a tentative D call TRBD2 (5 bases). CDR3 size: 14 residues. The germline V gene encodes CDR1 SSHAT and CDR2 FNYEAQ (reference sequence). Here the CDR3 reads CASSSDGVGGEQYF. In DNA, the CDR3 is TGTGCTAGCAGCTCCGACGGAGTTGGAGGCGAGCAGTACTTC.

The chain combines TRBV7-6 with TRBJ2-1, with 13 nucleotides matching TRBD2. The J segment lost 0 bases and the V segment lost 4 bases, leaving 9 bases of the junction unmatched. The germline gives CDR1 SGHVS, CDR2 FNYEAQ. The CDR3 is 19 residues long. CDR3 in amino acids: CASSSGLAGAKSSYNEQFF. The CDR3 bases are TGTGCCAGCAGCTCAGGACTAGCGGGGGCCAAGAGCTCCTACAATGAGCAGTTCTTC.

This clone was recorded once. The J gene is TRBJ2-5, the V gene TRBV6-6; TRBD2 matches 9 bases. This CDR3 has 15 residues. Germline V CDR1 and CDR2: MNHNY, SVGAGI (reference sequence). With 5 bases clipped from V and 9 bases from J, the junction kept 13 bases outside the gene matches. CDR3 loop: CASSAGQGAGGAQYF. CDR3 coding DNA: TGTGCCAGCAGTGCGGGACAAGGGGCGGGGGGGGCCCAGTACTTC.

The rearrangement links TRBV2 to TRBJ2-5; D not resolved. The CDR3 spans 14 residues. Germline V gene sequence: CDR1 SNHLY, CDR2 FYNNEI. The V end was cut by 8 bases, the J end by 0 bases, with 13 bases between. The CDR3 DNA reads TGTGCCAGCGACCGAGGAGTAGACCAAGAGACCCAGTACTTC. This sequence encodes CASDRGVDQETQYF.

The chain couples TRBV5-1 to TRBJ2-2; 7 bases align to TRBD1. The V gene's germline CDR1 is SGHRS and CDR2 YFSETQ. The CDR3 runs 14 residues. J gave up 7 bases and V 7 bases, and 10 bases lay outside the gene matches. CDR3: CASRPPGGGGELFF. The CDR3 DNA reads as TGCGCCAGCCGACCCCCAGGGGGTGGCGGGGAGCTGTTTTTT.

This clone has just a few counts. This chain connects TRBV5-1 to TRBJ1-1, with TRBD1 identical over 8 bases. With V trimmed by 4 bases and J by 10 bases, 6 bases remained unmatched. Germline-derived CDR1 and CDR2 are SGHRS and YFSETQ. The CDR3 length is 12 residues. The CDR3 is CASSPGQGVAFF. Written as DNA, the CDR3 is TGCGCCAGCAGCCCCGGACAGGGTGTAGCTTTCTTT.

J is TRBJ1-4 and V is TRBV5-1; D is possibly TRBD1 (6 bases). This CDR3 spans 15 amino acids. V was clipped by 0 bases and J by 6 bases, with 12 bases between them. Germline CDR1 and CDR2: SGHRS and YFSETQ. CDR3 region: CASSLGGAPDEKLFF. CDR3 DNA sequence: TGCGCCAGCAGCTTGGGGGGGGCCCCCGATGAAAAACTGTTTTTT.

The chain has TRBV5-1 and TRBJ2-7; D perhaps matches TRBD1 (5 bases). The germline V gene encodes CDR1 SGHRS and CDR2 YFSETQ. The length of the CDR3 is 15 residues. V dropped 5 bases and J dropped 4 bases, with 19 bases sitting between them. CDR3 amino acids: CASRSNPTDSYEQYF. The CDR3 coding sequence is TGCGCCAGCAGAAGCAACCCGACAGACTCGTACGAGCAGTACTTC.

This clone was found a few times. The rearrangement uses TRBV9 and TRBJ1-5; no reliable D call. Germline V gene sequence: CDR1 SGDLS, CDR2 YYNGEE. Trimming removed 0 bases from V and 3 bases from J, with 7 bases in between. The CDR3 spans 14 residues. The DNA for the CDR3 is TGTGCCAGCAGCGTAGGGGGTTTCAATCAGCCCCAGCATTTT. Residues: CASSVGGFNQPQHF.

The chain uses TRBV7-3 and TRBJ2-7; 7 bases agree with TRBD1. The CDR3 is made up of 13 amino acids. The ends lost 5 bases at V and 6 bases at J; junction bases unmatched: 7. Germline assignment: CDR1 SGHTA and CDR2 FQGTGA. The CDR3 here is CASSPGTAREQYF. CDR3 nucleotides: TGTGCCAGCAGCCCCGGGACAGCTCGCGAGCAGTACTTC. Based on the CDR3 plus reference TRBV7-3 and TRBJ2-7, the full variable domain is GAGVSQTPSNKVTEKGKYVELRCDPISGHTALYWYRQSLGQGPEFLIYFQGTGAADDSGLPNDRFFAVRPEGSVSTLKIQRTERGDSAVYLCASSPGTAREQYFGPGTRLTVT.

CDR3 protein: CASSATGDPNQPQHF. CDR3 DNA sequence: TGTGCCAGCAGCGCAACAGGGGACCCCAATCAGCCCCAGCATTTT. This rearrangement joins TRBV5-5 to TRBJ1-5, with 7 bases matching TRBD1. Trimming at V came to 4 bases and at J to 3 bases, leaving 7 bases not matched to a gene. This CDR3 has 15 residues. The V gene's germline CDR1 is SGHKS and CDR2 YYEKEE (reference sequence).

The CDR3 loop is CASSPPTTEITGELFF. CDR3 bases: TGTGCCAGCTCACCACCGACGACAGAGATCACCGGGGAGCTGTTTTTT. This chain uses TRBV18 with TRBJ2-2; tentative D call: TRBD1 (5 bases). Germline loops: CDR1 KGHSH, CDR2 LQKENI. The CDR3 contains 16 residues. V was cut by 0 bases and J by 4 bases, with 12 bases left in between.

This chain uses TRBV11-2 with TRBJ2-7; D gene uncertain. Trimming removed 1 base at V and 0 bases at J, with 10 bases between. The CDR3 consists of 15 residues. The germline CDR1 and CDR2 sequences are SGHAT and FQNNGV. The CDR3 spells CASSLAAVHSYEQYF. The CDR3, as DNA: TGTGCCAGCAGCTTAGCCGCGGTCCACTCCTACGAGCAGTACTTC.

This chain joins TRBV6-1 and TRBJ1-2, with 9 bases aligning to TRBD1. Germline V CDR1 and CDR2: MNHNS, SASEGT. The CDR3 is 12 residues long. Trimming removed 6 bases from V and 8 bases from J; junction bases left unmatched: 4. The CDR3 DNA reads as TGTGCCAGCAGGACAGGGGGGGAAGGCTACACCTTC. It translates to CASRTGGEGYTF.

CDR3 sequence (DNA): TGTGCCAGCAGTTTAATGGGACAGTACCAAGAGACCCAGTACTTC. Its protein is CASSLMGQYQETQYF. The chain uses TRBV27 and TRBJ2-5, with 7 bases aligning to TRBD1. The CDR3 has 15 residues. Germline CDR1 reads MNHEY; CDR2 reads SMNVEV (reference sequence). V was pared by 2 bases and J by 0 bases, with 3 bases of the junction left unmatched.

This chain uses TRBV30 with TRBJ2-2; D might be TRBD2 (5 bases). Germline V gene lookup returns CDR1 GTSNPN and CDR2 SVGIG (reference sequence). The CDR3 runs 14 residues. Trimming cost V 1 base and J 0 bases, with 6 bases left between them. CDR3 DNA sequence: TGTGCCTGGAGTGGAGGGTCGAACACCGGGGAGCTGTTTTTT. Amino acids: CAWSGGSNTGELFF.

In this sample, this clone turned up once. The V and J genes are TRBV5-1 and TRBJ2-3, with a tentative D call TRBD2 (5 bases). The CDR3 is 16 amino acids. Germline lookup yields CDR1 SGHRS and CDR2 YFSETQ. The V and J ends lost 4 bases and 2 bases respectively, with 17 bases between them. This CDR3 reads CASSLGSTAYTDTQYF. The CDR3 nucleotides read TGCGCCAGCAGCCTGGGGAGTACCGCCTACACAGATACGCAGTATTTT. Full variable domain (outside the CDR3, taken from reference TRBV5-1 and TRBJ2-3): KAGVTQTPRYLIKTRGQQVTLSCSPISGHRSVSWYQQTPGQGLQFLFEYFSETQRNKGNFPGRFSGRQFSNSRSEMNVSTLELGDSALYLCASSLGSTAYTDTQYFGPGTRLTVL.

The chain is built from TRBV18 and TRBJ2-7, with 7 bases matching TRBD1. Per the germline V gene, CDR1 is KGHSH and CDR2 is LQKENI. The junction had 6 bases not matched to a gene; V was cut back by 3 bases and J by 1 base. The length of the CDR3 is 15 residues. The CDR3 loop reads CASSPGTASSYEQYF. The DNA of the CDR3 is TGTGCCAGCTCACCGGGGACAGCGAGTTCCTACGAGCAGTACTTC.